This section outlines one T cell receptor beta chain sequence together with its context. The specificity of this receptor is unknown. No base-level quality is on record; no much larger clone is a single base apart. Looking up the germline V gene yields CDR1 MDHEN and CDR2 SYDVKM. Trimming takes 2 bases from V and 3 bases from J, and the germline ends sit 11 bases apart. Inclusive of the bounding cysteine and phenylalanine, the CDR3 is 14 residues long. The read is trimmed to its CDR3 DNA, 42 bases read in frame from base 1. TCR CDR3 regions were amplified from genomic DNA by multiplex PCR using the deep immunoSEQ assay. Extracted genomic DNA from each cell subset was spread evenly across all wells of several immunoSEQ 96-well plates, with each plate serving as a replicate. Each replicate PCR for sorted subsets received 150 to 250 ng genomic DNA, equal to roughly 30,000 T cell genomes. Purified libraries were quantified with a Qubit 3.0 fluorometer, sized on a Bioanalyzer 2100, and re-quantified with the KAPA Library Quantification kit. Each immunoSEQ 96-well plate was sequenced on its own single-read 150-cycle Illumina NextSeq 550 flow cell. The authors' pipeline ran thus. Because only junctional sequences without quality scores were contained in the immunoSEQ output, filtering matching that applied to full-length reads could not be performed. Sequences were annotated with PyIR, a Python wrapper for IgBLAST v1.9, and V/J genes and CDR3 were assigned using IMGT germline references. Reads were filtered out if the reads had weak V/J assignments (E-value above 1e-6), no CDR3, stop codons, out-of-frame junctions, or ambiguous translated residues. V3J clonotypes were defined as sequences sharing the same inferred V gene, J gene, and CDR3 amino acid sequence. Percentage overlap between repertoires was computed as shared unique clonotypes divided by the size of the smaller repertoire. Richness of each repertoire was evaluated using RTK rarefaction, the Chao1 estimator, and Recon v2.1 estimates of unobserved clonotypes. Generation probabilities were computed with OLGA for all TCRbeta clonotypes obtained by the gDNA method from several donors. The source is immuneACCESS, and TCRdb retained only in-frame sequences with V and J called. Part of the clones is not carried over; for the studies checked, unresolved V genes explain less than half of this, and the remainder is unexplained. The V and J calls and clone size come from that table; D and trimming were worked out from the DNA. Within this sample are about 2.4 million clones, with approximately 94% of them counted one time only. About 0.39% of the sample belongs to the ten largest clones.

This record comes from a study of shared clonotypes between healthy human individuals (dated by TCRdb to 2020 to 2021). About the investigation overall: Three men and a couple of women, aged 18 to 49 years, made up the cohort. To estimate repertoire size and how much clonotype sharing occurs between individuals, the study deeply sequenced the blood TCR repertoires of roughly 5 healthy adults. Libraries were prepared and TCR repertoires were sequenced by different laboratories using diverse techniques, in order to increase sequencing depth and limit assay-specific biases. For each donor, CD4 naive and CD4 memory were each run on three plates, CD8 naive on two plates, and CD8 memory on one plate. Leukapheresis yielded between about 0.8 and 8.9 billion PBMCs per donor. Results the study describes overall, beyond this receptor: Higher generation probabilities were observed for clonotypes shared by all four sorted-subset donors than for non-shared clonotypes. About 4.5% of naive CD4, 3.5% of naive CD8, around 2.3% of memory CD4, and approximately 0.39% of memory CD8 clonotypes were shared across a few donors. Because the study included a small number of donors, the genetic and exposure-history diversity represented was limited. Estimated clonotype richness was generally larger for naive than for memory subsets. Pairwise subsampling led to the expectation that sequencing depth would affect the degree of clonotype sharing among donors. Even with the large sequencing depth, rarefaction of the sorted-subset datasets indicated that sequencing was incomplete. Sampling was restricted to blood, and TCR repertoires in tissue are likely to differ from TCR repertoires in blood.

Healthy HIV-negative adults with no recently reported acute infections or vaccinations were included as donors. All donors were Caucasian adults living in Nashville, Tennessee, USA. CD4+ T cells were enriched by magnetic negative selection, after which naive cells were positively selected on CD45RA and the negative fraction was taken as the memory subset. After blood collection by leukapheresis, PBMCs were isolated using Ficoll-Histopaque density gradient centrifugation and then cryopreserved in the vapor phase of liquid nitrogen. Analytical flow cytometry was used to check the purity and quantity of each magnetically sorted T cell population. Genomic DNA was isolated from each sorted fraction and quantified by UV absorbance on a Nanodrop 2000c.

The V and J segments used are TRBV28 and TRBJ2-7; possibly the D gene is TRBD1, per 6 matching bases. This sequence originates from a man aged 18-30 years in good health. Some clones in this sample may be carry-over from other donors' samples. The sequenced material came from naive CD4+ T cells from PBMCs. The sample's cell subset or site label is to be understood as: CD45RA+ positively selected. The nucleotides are TGTGCCAGCAGTTTACCCCCGGACAGCTACGAGCAGTACTTC. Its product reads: CASSLPPDSYEQYF.